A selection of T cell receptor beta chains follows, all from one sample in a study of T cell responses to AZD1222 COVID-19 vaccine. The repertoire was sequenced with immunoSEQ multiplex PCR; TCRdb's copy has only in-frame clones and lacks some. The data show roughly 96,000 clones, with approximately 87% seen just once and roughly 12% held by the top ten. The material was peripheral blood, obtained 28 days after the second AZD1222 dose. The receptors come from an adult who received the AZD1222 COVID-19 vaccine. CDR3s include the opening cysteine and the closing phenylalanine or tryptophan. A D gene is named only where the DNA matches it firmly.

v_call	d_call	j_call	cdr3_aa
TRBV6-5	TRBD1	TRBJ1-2	CASRDRDRAVGYTF
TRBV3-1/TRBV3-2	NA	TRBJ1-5	CASSPARGNQPQHF
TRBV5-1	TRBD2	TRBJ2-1	CASSEPGLGDNEQFF
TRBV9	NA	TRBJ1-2	CASSDPLDGPIFGYTF
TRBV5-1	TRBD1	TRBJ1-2	CASRMTGDGYTF
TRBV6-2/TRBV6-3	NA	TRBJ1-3	CASSPPRDILTVSGNTIYF
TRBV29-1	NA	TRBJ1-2	CSVDLLEDYGYTF
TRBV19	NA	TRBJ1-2	CASSLGRRPRGYTF
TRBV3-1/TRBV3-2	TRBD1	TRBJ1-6	CASSQGQGGSPLHF
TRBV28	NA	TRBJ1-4	CASSLGDSPTNEKLFF
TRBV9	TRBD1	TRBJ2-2	CASSVTGASKSGELFF
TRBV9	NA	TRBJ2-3	CASSPYGGFSTDTQYF
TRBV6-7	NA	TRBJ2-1	CASPVVGNNEQFF
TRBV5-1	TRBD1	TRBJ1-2	CASSRGDSATGYGYTF
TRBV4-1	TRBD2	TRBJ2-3	CASSQGTSRLTDTQYF
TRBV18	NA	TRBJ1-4	CASSPQGKSLFF
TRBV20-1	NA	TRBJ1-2	CSASSAGRWSEF
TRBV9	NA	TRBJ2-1	CASSVEGSYYNEQFF
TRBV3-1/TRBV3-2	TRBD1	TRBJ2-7	CASSQARTGGEQYF
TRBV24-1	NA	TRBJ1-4	CATSVLTYEKLFF
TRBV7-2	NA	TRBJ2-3	CASSLVSGGTDTQYF
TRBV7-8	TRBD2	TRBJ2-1	CASSPGLASREQFF
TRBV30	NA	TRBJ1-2	CAWSGYRRGYTF
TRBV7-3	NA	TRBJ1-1	CASSRGIGEAFF
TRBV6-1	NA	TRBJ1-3	CASSVEQGNSGNTIYF
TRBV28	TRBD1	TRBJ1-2	CASSPWGDSRLSNYGYTF
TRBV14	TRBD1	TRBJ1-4	CASSPMTGGREKLFF
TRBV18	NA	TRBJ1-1	CASSPLRPGENTEAFF
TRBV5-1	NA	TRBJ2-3	CASSLGQGRGDTQYF
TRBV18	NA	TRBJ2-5	CASSSAGRETQYF
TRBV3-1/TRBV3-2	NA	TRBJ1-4	CASRTGTNEKLFF
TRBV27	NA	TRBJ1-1	CASSSWEAMNTEAFF
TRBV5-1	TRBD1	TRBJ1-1	CASSLDGTGFNTEAFF
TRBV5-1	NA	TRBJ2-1	CASSMTGPNEQFF
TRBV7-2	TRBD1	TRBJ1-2	CASSLEGTGGRGGYTF